The 29 T cell receptor beta chains given below trace back to one sample, sequenced in a study of CD8 T cells in Susac syndrome. Reverse transcription used about 0.45 to 1 ug RNA and random hexamers. One entry per CDR3 protein results from TCRdb running MiXCR on the immunoSEQ multiplex PCR reads. The table lists 130,000 or so distinct CDR3 sequences, over 90% of them singletons, with more than 0.12% in the top ten. The sequenced material came from CD4+ T cells from PBMCs. The receptors were sampled from a human donor with Susac syndrome.

V is TRBV25-1 and J is TRBJ2-2, with D perhaps matching TRBD2 (6 bases). CDR3 length equals 18 residues. V was shortened by 1 base and J by 0 bases, with 15 bases between the two germline ends. From germline, CDR1 is MGHDK and CDR2 SYGVNS. The CDR3 protein is CASSEFAGSGANTGELFF. Written as DNA, the CDR3 is TGTGCCAGCAGTGAATTCGCGGGGTCGGGCGCGAACACCGGGGAGCTGTTTTTT.

The chain joins TRBV29-1 to TRBJ1-1; D is unresolved. Germline V gene lookup returns CDR1 SQVTM and CDR2 ANQGSEA. Trimming pared 1 base from V and 2 bases from J, leaving 8 bases between. CDR3 length equals 13 residues. The CDR3 is CSVEVHSNTEAFF. The CDR3 nucleotides read TGCAGCGTTGAAGTGCACAGTAACACTGAAGCTTTCTTT.

The genes are TRBV7-2 and TRBJ1-2; weak D call: TRBD1 (6 bases). The ends were cut back, 5 bases at V and 7 bases at J, with 14 bases in the middle. Germline values: CDR1 SGHTA, CDR2 FQGNSA. The CDR3 is 13 amino acids. CDR3 sequence: CASSVLRTAGYTF. DNA of the CDR3: TGTGCCAGCAGCGTTTTGAGGACAGCTGGCTACACCTTC.

The chain has TRBV5-1 and TRBJ1-4, with TRBD1 identical over 7 bases. The CDR3 has 14 residues. Germline V lookup: CDR1 SGHRS, CDR2 YFSETQ. With V trimmed by 0 bases and J by 8 bases, 4 bases remained unmatched. The CDR3 loop reads CASSLVGGIEKLFF. Written as DNA, the CDR3 is TGCGCCAGCAGCTTGGTAGGGGGCATCGAAAAACTGTTTTTT.

The V call is TRBV6-6, the J call TRBJ1-1; possible D gene TRBD1, 5 bases. The CDR3 sequence is 11 residues long. Germline CDR1 and CDR2: MNHNY and SVGAGI (reference sequence). V was trimmed by 2 bases and J by 10 bases, leaving 8 bases between them. The CDR3 loop reads CASSYAGRAFF. CDR3 sequence (DNA): TGTGCCAGCAGTTACGCGGGGCGAGCTTTCTTT.

The CDR3 protein is CASSSGQLYGYTF. As DNA, the CDR3 is TGTGCCAGCAGTTCCGGACAGCTCTATGGCTACACCTTC. The rearrangement uses TRBV6-2 or TRBV6-3 and TRBJ1-2; D might be TRBD1 (6 bases). Per the germline V gene, CDR1 is MNHEY and CDR2 is SVGEGT. V dropped 4 bases and J dropped 4 bases, with 10 bases sitting between them. This CDR3 region has 13 residues.

The V gene is TRBV6-2 or TRBV6-3, the J gene TRBJ2-5; D is possibly TRBD2 (5 bases). Germline values: CDR1 MNHEY, CDR2 SVGEGT. This CDR3 is 15 amino acids long. The V end was cut by 6 bases, the J end by 5 bases, with 19 bases between. The CDR3 DNA follows: TGTGCCAGCAGAGAACGGGGAAGGCAGGAGGAGACCCAGTACTTC. It translates to CASRERGRQEETQYF.

The chain has TRBV20-1 and TRBJ2-1; D not certain. Germline V CDR1 and CDR2: DFQATT, SNEGSKA (reference sequence). This CDR3 comprises 14 residues. Trimming removed 6 bases at V and 0 bases at J, with 12 bases between. CDR3 residues: CSASVVGSYNEQFF. The CDR3 DNA follows: TGCAGTGCATCGGTTGTCGGCTCCTACAATGAGCAGTTCTTC.

The chain employs TRBV20-1 and TRBJ2-3, with D possibly being TRBD2 (6 bases). V lost 0 bases and J 3 bases, leaving 16 bases between the germline ends. This CDR3 is 16 amino acids long. CDR1 and CDR2 (germline): DFQATT, SNEGSKA (reference sequence). CDR3 residues: CSARDLRLVKTDTQYF. Here the CDR3 DNA reads TGCAGTGCTAGAGATTTGAGACTAGTGAAGACAGATACGCAGTATTTT.

The chain is built from TRBV20-1 and TRBJ2-1, with a possible D match to TRBD1 (6 bases). This CDR3 spans 15 amino acids. CDR1 and CDR2 (germline): DFQATT, SNEGSKA (reference sequence). V lost 3 bases and J lost 4, with 16 bases in between. CDR3 protein: CSASPDRGPYNEQFF. CDR3 in DNA: TGCAGTGCTAGTCCGGACAGAGGTCCTTACAATGAGCAGTTCTTC.

This chain links TRBV30 with TRBJ1-2; 12 bases are a match to TRBD1. Germline-derived CDR1 and CDR2 are GTSNPN and SVGIG (reference sequence). The CDR3 has 16 amino acids. V shed 1 base and J 3 bases; nucleotides not matched to a gene: 6. CDR3 in DNA: TGTGCCTGGAGTGGAACGGGACAGGGGGCTTACTATGGCTACACCTTC. Protein sequence: CAWSGTGQGAYYGYTF. The full variable domain, with the rest looked up from reference TRBV30 and TRBJ1-2, is SQTIHQWPATLVQPVGSPLSLECTVEGTSNPNLYWYRQAAGRGLQLLFYSVGIGQISSEVPQNLSASRPQDRQFILSSKKLLLSDSGFYLCAWSGTGQGAYYGYTFGSGTRLTVV.

The chain links TRBV7-2 to TRBJ1-3, with D possibly being TRBD1 (6 bases). V lost 5 bases and J lost 5, with 13 bases in between. The CDR3 is 14 residues long. The germline gives CDR1 SGHTA, CDR2 FQGNSA. Written as DNA, the CDR3 is TGTGCCAGCAGCGTCACAGGGTTTCGAAACACCATATATTTT. Residues: CASSVTGFRNTIYF.

The V call is TRBV12-3 or TRBV12-4, the J call TRBJ2-7, with 8 bases aligning to TRBD1. The CDR3 runs to 13 residues. J lost 2 bases, V lost 3 bases, and 0 bases had no gene match. In DNA, the CDR3 is TGTGCCAGCAGTTTGGACAGGGCCTACGAGCAGTACTTC. It codes for CASSLDRAYEQYF.

In DNA, the CDR3 is TGTGCCAGCAGCTTAGGGCCGTTAACGGGCGAGCAGTACTTC. Translation gives CASSLGPLTGEQYF. The rearrangement joins TRBV7-8 to TRBJ2-7; D unclear. CDR1 is SGHVS and CDR2 is FQNEAQ in the germline V gene. The CDR3 is 14 amino acids. V was clipped by 1 base and J by 6 bases, with 13 bases between them.

The chain joins TRBV6-2 or TRBV6-3 to TRBJ2-1; TRBD2 matches 12 bases. J lost 4 bases, V lost 5 bases, and 6 bases had no gene match. The CDR3 runs 16 residues. Germline V lookup: CDR1 MNHEY, CDR2 SVGEGT. The CDR3 bases are TGTGCCAGCAGTAGCCTAGCGGGAGGGCCATACAATGAGCAGTTCTTC. As protein: CASSSLAGGPYNEQFF.

This clonotype has only one observation. V and J are TRBV28 and TRBJ2-7, with D possibly being TRBD1 (6 bases). Germline V CDR1 and CDR2: MDHEN, SYDVKM. The CDR3 totals 14 residues. The V and J ends lost 5 bases and 0 bases respectively, with 11 bases between them. CDR3: CASSGPGHSYEQYF. CDR3 DNA sequence: TGTGCCAGCAGTGGACCGGGACACTCCTACGAGCAGTACTTC.

This chain joins TRBV4-2 and TRBJ1-5; tentatively, D is TRBD1 (6 bases). Germline V lookup: CDR1 LGHNA, CDR2 YNFKEQ. V shed 0 bases and J shed 5 bases, with 8 bases lying between them. This CDR3 has 14 amino acids. As DNA, the CDR3 is TGTGCCAGCAGCCAAGATGAGGGGGATCAGCCCCAGCATTTT. Its protein product is CASSQDEGDQPQHF.

The CDR3 DNA is TGCAGTGCTAGTCTAGCGGGAGGAGTCGAGCAGTACTTC. This translates into CSASLAGGVEQYF. This chain joins TRBV20-1 and TRBJ2-7, with 11 bases matching TRBD2. V dropped 3 bases and J dropped 6; count of bases not matched to a gene: 4. The CDR3 contains 13 residues. Per the germline V gene, CDR1 is DFQATT and CDR2 is SNEGSKA (reference sequence).

V gene TRBV10-3 combines with J gene TRBJ1-2; D might be TRBD1 (5 bases). CDR1 and CDR2 from the germline V gene are ENHRY and SYGVKD. This CDR3 spans 13 amino acids. V lost 3 bases to trimming and J lost 2 bases, with 7 bases between them. CDR3 region: CAISDRENYGYTF. The DNA for the CDR3 is TGTGCCATCAGTGACAGGGAGAACTATGGCTACACCTTC.

The rearrangement joins TRBV29-1 to TRBJ2-3; TRBD2 agrees at 8 bases. Germline V gene lookup returns CDR1 SQVTM and CDR2 ANQGSEA. CDR3 length: 14 amino acids. V was pared by 7 bases and J by 7 bases, with 13 bases of the junction left unmatched. The CDR3 here is CSGIPGLVTHTQYF. CDR3 coding DNA: TGCAGCGGGATCCCGGGACTAGTGACGCATACGCAGTATTTT.

A single count supports this clonotype. This chain joins TRBV3-1 and TRBJ1-2, with D perhaps TRBD1 (5 bases). The length of the CDR3 is 16 residues. The germline gives CDR1 LGHDT, CDR2 YNNKEL (reference sequence). V dropped 2 bases and J dropped 8 bases, with 21 bases sitting between them. CDR3 bases: TGTGCCAGCAGCCAAAGGGACCTTGCTCAATCGTGGGGCTACACCTTC. As protein: CASSQRDLAQSWGYTF.

V usage is TRBV2 and J usage is TRBJ1-5; the D is unclear. This CDR3 is 13 amino acids long. Deletions cut 3 bases from V and 6 bases from J, with 9 bases between. CDR1 SNHLY and CDR2 FYNNEI come from the germline V gene. The DNA for the CDR3 is TGTGCCAGCAGTGATCGCGGGAGTCAGCCCCAGCATTTT. It codes for CASSDRGSQPQHF.

The rearrangement joins TRBV5-4 to TRBJ2-1, with 13 bases identical to TRBD2. CDR3 length: 17 amino acids. Germline V gene sequence: CDR1 SGHNT, CDR2 YYREEE (reference sequence). The trim removed 4 bases at V and 8 bases at J, leaving 12 bases unmatched. The CDR3 DNA reads as TGTGCCAGCAGCGGAGGAGCACTAGCGGGAGGGCGGGATGAGCAGTTCTTC. It yields the protein CASSGGALAGGRDEQFF. Looking up the rest from reference TRBV5-4 and TRBJ2-1 gives the full variable domain: ETGVTQSPTHLIKTRGQQVTLRCSSQSGHNTVSWYQQALGQGPQFIFQYYREEENGRGNFPPRFSGLQFPNYSSELNVNALELDDSALYLCASSGGALAGGRDEQFFGPGTRLTVL.

The V call is TRBV3-1, the J call TRBJ2-1; no clear D gene. Trimming removed 4 bases at V and 8 bases at J, with 12 bases between. Germline V CDR1 and CDR2: LGHDT, YNNKEL (reference sequence). This CDR3 region has 13 residues. The CDR3, as DNA: TGTGCCAGCAGCCCATCGGGCGCTCATGAGCAGTTCTTC. Translated: CASSPSGAHEQFF.

The genes are TRBV29-1 and TRBJ2-5; no clear D gene. Germline V gives CDR1 SQVTM, CDR2 ANQGSEA. Trimming took off 6 bases at V and 4 bases at J, with 15 bases between the two ends. The CDR3 totals 13 residues. The CDR3 DNA sequence: TGCAGCGTCCGAATGGGTGGAGTAGAGACCCAGTACTTC. Protein: CSVRMGGVETQYF. The full variable domain, rest sourced from reference TRBV29-1 and TRBJ2-5, is SAVISQKPSRDICQRGTSLTIQCQVDSQVTMMFWYRQQPGQSLTLIATANQGSEATYESGFVIDKFPISRPNLTFSTLTVSNMSPEDSSIYLCSVRMGGVETQYFGPGTRLLVL.

The chain has TRBV12-3 or TRBV12-4 and TRBJ1-2; 7 nucleotides match TRBD1. Trimming at V came to 6 bases and at J to 4 bases, leaving 8 bases not matched to a gene. There are 14 residues in the CDR3. The CDR3 here is CASRAGQTAYGYTF. CDR3 DNA sequence: TGTGCCAGCAGGGCGGGACAGACGGCCTATGGCTACACCTTC.

The chain carries TRBV5-1 and TRBJ2-1; TRBD2 matches at 9 bases. Germline CDR1 reads SGHRS; CDR2 reads YFSETQ. V gave up 0 bases and J gave up 8 bases; unmatched junction bases: 18. The CDR3 extends over 19 amino acids. The CDR3 region has the DNA TGCGCCAGCAGCTTGGTCCCGGTGAGCGCGGGAGGGCCCTGGGATGAGCAGTTCTTC. This translates into CASSLVPVSAGGPWDEQFF. The whole variable domain, remainder taken from reference TRBV5-1 and TRBJ2-1, is KAGVTQTPRYLIKTRGQQVTLSCSPISGHRSVSWYQQTPGQGLQFLFEYFSETQRNKGNFPGRFSGRQFSNSRSEMNVSTLELGDSALYLCASSLVPVSAGGPWDEQFFGPGTRLTVL.

V usage is TRBV29-1 and J usage is TRBJ1-1; D gene ambiguous. The V end lost 4 bases, the J end lost 5 bases, and 11 bases lay between the germline ends. CDR3 length equals 12 residues. CDR1 SQVTM and CDR2 ANQGSEA come from the germline V gene. CDR3 sequence (DNA): TGCAGCGTTGCCGGGGATCAGACTGAAGCTTTCTTT. This translates into CSVAGDQTEAFF.

The V and J genes are TRBV29-1 and TRBJ2-7; maybe TRBD1 (6 bases). Looked up from germline, CDR1 is SQVTM and CDR2 is ANQGSEA. The CDR3 runs to 11 residues. V dropped 4 bases and J dropped 3 bases, with 7 bases sitting between them. The CDR3 here is CSVGGGYEQYF. For the CDR3, the DNA is TGCAGCGTTGGAGGGGGCTACGAGCAGTACTTC.